This TCR beta chain was captured by sequencing in a study of response to subunit inactivated influenza vaccine. TCRdb processed the RT-PCR reads anew with MiXCR; each CDR3 protein has one entry. This sample has 590,000 or so distinct CDR3 sequences, with 14% found just once. Study-wide results and caveats: With each seasonal influenza vaccination, the authors suggested, few new T cells are recruited.

The junction had 8 bases not matched to a gene; V was cut back by 1 base and J by 6 bases. Germline assignment: CDR1 SGHTA and CDR2 FQGTGA. This CDR3 has 17 residues. Details on this clonotype: The antigen is undetermined.

The sequenced sample was PBMCs from blood, obtained roughly 15 days before vaccination. The receptor comes from a man aged 50 or older who received an inactivated influenza vaccine. This rearrangement joins TRBV7-3 to TRBJ2-1, with 11 bases identical to TRBD2. CDR3 region: CASSLRGGLAVSNEQFF. The DNA for the CDR3 is TGTGCCAGCAGCTTAAGGGGGGGACTAGCGGTCTCCAATGAGCAGTTCTTC.